This section outlines one TCR beta chain sequence together with its context. Its antigen is still unknown. These data belong to a study of circulating and synovial CD4+ cells in juvenile arthritis. The study, taken as a whole, reports: The pathogenic-like versus bulk T cell difference escaped Vbeta family analysis. Bulk blood CD4 samples held at least an order of magnitude more or fewer genomes than CPL. Circulating pathogenic-like lymphocytes shared a substantially higher fraction of CDR3 sequences with synovium than bulk blood. Diversity here was lower than in bulk blood CD4 cells.

Profiled with immunoSEQ multiplex PCR; TCRdb holds only in-frame clones, not every one. The table lists about 35,000 clones, about 96% of them singletons, with more than 0.15% in the top ten. There are 16 residues in the CDR3. V was pared by 2 bases and J by 5 bases, with 7 bases of the junction left unmatched. CDR1 is KGHSH, CDR2 LQKENI, per germline. The rearrangement joins TRBV18 to TRBJ2-3; 10 bases align to TRBD2. Sequenced: CD4+ T cells from blood. The TCR sequence derives from a human donor with juvenile idiopathic arthritis. For the CDR3, the DNA is TGTGCCAGCTCACCATCCACTAGCGGGATAGTAGATACGCAGTATTTT. It encodes CASSPSTSGIVDTQYF.